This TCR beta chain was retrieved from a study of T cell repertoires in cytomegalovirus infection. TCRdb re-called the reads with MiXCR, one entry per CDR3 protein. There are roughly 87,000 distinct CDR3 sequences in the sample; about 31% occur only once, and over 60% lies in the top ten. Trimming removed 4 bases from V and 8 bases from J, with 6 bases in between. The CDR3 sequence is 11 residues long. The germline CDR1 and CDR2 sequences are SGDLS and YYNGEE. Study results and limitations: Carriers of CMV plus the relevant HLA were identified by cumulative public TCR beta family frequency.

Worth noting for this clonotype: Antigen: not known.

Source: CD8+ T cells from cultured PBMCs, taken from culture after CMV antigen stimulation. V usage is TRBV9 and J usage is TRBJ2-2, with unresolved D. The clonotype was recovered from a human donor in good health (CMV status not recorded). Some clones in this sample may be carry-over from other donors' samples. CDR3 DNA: TGTGCCAGCAGCTCCGGGGGGGAGCTGTTTTTT. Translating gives CASSSGGELFF.